Presented here are 27 T cell receptor beta chains from one specimen sequenced in a study of blood T cell repertoires in COVID-19. TCRdb's table, derived via immunoSEQ multiplex PCR, lists solely in-frame clones and lacks some. There are 200,000 to 250,000 clones in the sample; around 85% occur only once, and 3.1% lies in the top ten. The sequenced sample was PBMCs or T cells enriched from blood (not recorded which). All receptors derive from a woman in her forties or fifties in a cohort exposed to, infected with or recovered from COVID-19 (not recorded which).

This chain connects TRBV19 to TRBJ2-1; 8 nucleotides match TRBD1. J was trimmed by 9 bases and V by 5 bases; bases with no gene match: 0. This CDR3 spans 11 amino acids. The germline V gene encodes CDR1 LNHDA and CDR2 SQIVND (reference sequence). Written as DNA, the CDR3 is TGTGCCAGTAGTGACAGGGGTGAGCAGTTCTTC. It codes for CASSDRGEQFF.

This clone was seen many times. The V call is TRBV7-9, the J call TRBJ2-5, with 8 positions matching TRBD2. CDR3 length equals 14 residues. V was clipped by 5 bases and J by 1 base; unmatched bases: 3. Germline CDR1 reads SEHNR; CDR2 reads FQNEAQ (reference sequence). CDR3 in DNA: TGTGCCAGCAGCCTTAGCGGGGTCCAAGAGACCCAGTACTTC. Protein sequence: CASSLSGVQETQYF. Drawing the rest from reference TRBV7-9 and TRBJ2-5, the complete variable domain is DTGVSQNPRHKITKRGQNVTFRCDPISEHNRLYWYRQTLGQGPEFLTYFQNEAQLEKSRLLSDRFSAERPKGSFSTLEIQRTEQGDSAMYLCASSLSGVQETQYFGPGTRLLVL.

The rearrangement links TRBV5-6 to TRBJ2-2; 12 nucleotides match TRBD2. The germline V gene has CDR1 SGHDT and CDR2 YYEEEE. The junction had 3 bases not matched to a gene; V was cut back by 0 bases and J by 6 bases. The CDR3 is 16 residues long. The CDR3 is CASSLALAGGSGELFF. The CDR3 coding sequence is TGTGCCAGCAGCTTGGCACTAGCGGGGGGCTCCGGGGAGCTGTTTTTT.

The chain recombines TRBV27 with TRBJ2-3; D gene unclear. Trimming cost V 3 bases and J 5 bases, with 9 bases left between them. CDR3 length equals 13 residues. Germline-derived CDR1 and CDR2 are MNHEY and SMNVEV (reference sequence). CDR3: CASSLARRDTQYF. The CDR3 DNA follows: TGTGCCAGCAGTTTGGCCCGAAGAGATACGCAGTATTTT.

Turning to this clone: In the same sample, other DNA sequences code for this CDR3. The J gene is TRBJ2-3, the V gene TRBV18, with a weak D call TRBD1 (6 bases). The germline V and J ends were trimmed by 0 bases and 5 bases, with 6 bases remaining between them. Germline-derived CDR1 and CDR2 are KGHSH and LQKENI. There are 13 residues in the CDR3. For the CDR3, the DNA is TGTGCCAGCTCACCACCAGGGGGAGATACGCAGTATTTT. This encodes CASSPPGGDTQYF.

The J gene is TRBJ1-1, the V gene TRBV11-2, with TRBD1 matching over 7 bases. The CDR3 has 14 amino acids. Per the germline V gene, CDR1 is SGHAT and CDR2 is FQNNGV. V shed 2 bases and J 2 bases; nucleotides not matched to a gene: 2. Here the CDR3 reads CASSLPGGNTEAFF. The DNA of the CDR3 is TGTGCCAGCAGCTTACCAGGGGGTAACACTGAAGCTTTCTTT.

The CDR3 protein is CASRSDPDRGANGYTF. In DNA form, the CDR3 reads TGTGCCAGCAGATCCGATCCAGACAGGGGGGCGAATGGCTACACCTTC. The J gene is TRBJ1-2, the V gene TRBV28; 9 nucleotides align to TRBD1. The germline V gene has CDR1 MDHEN and CDR2 SYDVKM. V shed 6 bases and J 6 bases; nucleotides not matched to a gene: 14. The CDR3 totals 16 residues.

This chain links TRBV6-6 with TRBJ2-7; TRBD1 agrees at 9 bases. The CDR3 runs 14 residues. V shed 7 bases, J shed 2 bases, and the junction held 6 bases outside the gene matches. CDR1 is MNHNY, CDR2 SVGAGI, per germline (reference sequence). As DNA, the CDR3 is TGTGCCAGCAACCTCGGGACAGGGACCTACGAGCAGTACTTC. Its protein product is CASNLGTGTYEQYF.

Only a few counts were recorded for this clone. The V gene is TRBV5-3, the J gene TRBJ1-5, with a weak D call TRBD1 (5 bases). TRBV5-3 is annotated as an ORF whose role is uncertain. V dropped 5 bases and J dropped 3 bases, with 21 bases sitting between them. The length of the CDR3 is 17 residues. CDR3: CARRMMNRTPPNQPQHF. The CDR3 DNA follows: TGTGCCAGAAGGATGATGAACAGGACGCCCCCCAATCAGCCCCAGCATTTT.

This chain uses TRBV27 with TRBJ1-6; no definite D call. The CDR3 length is 19 residues. V was clipped by 6 bases and J by 0 bases, with 21 bases between them. Germline-derived CDR1 and CDR2 are MNHEY and SMNVEV (reference sequence). The CDR3 loop reads CASSPRGAALSSYNSPLHF. The CDR3 nucleotides are TGTGCCAGCAGCCCAAGAGGAGCCGCCTTGAGCTCCTATAATTCACCCCTCCACTTT.

The V call is TRBV19, the J call TRBJ1-1, with D possibly TRBD1 on 6 matching bases. Germline lookup yields CDR1 LNHDA and CDR2 SQIVND (reference sequence). The CDR3 has 16 residues. The germline V and J ends were trimmed by 6 bases and 0 bases, with 17 bases remaining between them. The CDR3 region is CASSPRRQVMNTEAFF. As DNA, the CDR3 is TGTGCCAGTAGCCCTAGAAGACAGGTCATGAACACTGAAGCTTTCTTT.

The DNA of the CDR3 is TGTGCCAGCAGCCCCAGGACAGAAAACTATGGCTACACCTTC. This codes for CASSPRTENYGYTF. The chain couples TRBV7-8 to TRBJ1-2, with D perhaps TRBD1 (6 bases). Germline V gene lookup returns CDR1 SGHVS and CDR2 FQNEAQ. V was pared by 5 bases and J by 2 bases, with 12 bases between. The CDR3 extends over 14 amino acids.

This clone appeared a single time. The genes are TRBV6-5 and TRBJ1-2; 8 nucleotides match TRBD1. Germline CDR1 MNHEY, CDR2 SVGAGI. With V trimmed by 6 bases and J by 5 bases, 8 bases remained unmatched. The CDR3 contains 14 residues. CDR3 DNA sequence: TGTGCCAGCAGCCACAGGACAGGGAAATATGGCTACACCTTC. This sequence encodes CASSHRTGKYGYTF.

V is TRBV18 and J is TRBJ1-2, with 7 bases fitting TRBD1. J gave up 3 bases and V 5 bases, and 9 bases lay outside the gene matches. CDR3 size: 15 residues. Germline CDR1 is KGHSH and CDR2 is LQKENI. The CDR3 DNA reads as TGTGCCAGCTCAGATTCAGGGGGTCCGCACTATGGCTACACCTTC. Its protein product is CASSDSGGPHYGYTF.

The chain combines TRBV9 with TRBJ2-2; weak D call: TRBD2 (6 bases). CDR1 SGDLS and CDR2 YYNGEE come from the germline V gene. V lost 3 bases and J 6 bases, leaving 15 bases between the germline ends. The CDR3 extends over 15 amino acids. In DNA, the CDR3 is TGTGCCAGCAGCGCCCCGTTGGGGGGAGCCGGGGAGCTGTTTTTT. This gives the protein CASSAPLGGAGELFF. The whole variable domain, remainder taken from reference TRBV9 and TRBJ2-2, is DSGVTQTPKHLITATGQRVTLRCSPRSGDLSVYWYQQSLDQGLQFLIQYYNGEERAKGNILERFSAQQFPDLHSELNLSSLELGDSALYFCASSAPLGGAGELFFGEGSRLTVL.

The chain couples TRBV9 to TRBJ1-6; D is unclear. This CDR3 has 17 amino acids. CDR1 is SGDLS and CDR2 is YYNGEE in the germline V gene. Deletions cut 1 base from V and 6 bases from J, with 17 bases between. The CDR3 nucleotides read TGTGCCAGCAGCGTATCCCCGGTGGGCTCGAGTAATTCACCCCTCCACTTT. Translated: CASSVSPVGSSNSPLHF.

The V gene is TRBV4-1, the J gene TRBJ2-7; D is ambiguous. Trimming took 0 bases from V and 3 from J, leaving 3 bases between them. Germline loops: CDR1 MGHRA, CDR2 YSYEKL. The CDR3 runs 12 residues. CDR3 sequence reads: CASSQDRYEQYF. The CDR3 DNA is TGCGCCAGCAGCCAAGACCGCTACGAGCAGTACTTC.

The V call is TRBV10-3, the J call TRBJ2-5; D is ambiguous. Germline CDR1 reads ENHRY; CDR2 reads SYGVKD. The CDR3 extends over 12 amino acids. V dropped 0 bases and J dropped 5 bases, with 4 bases sitting between them. The chain's CDR3 is CAISESRETQYF. The CDR3 nucleotides are TGTGCCATCAGTGAGTCGCGGGAGACCCAGTACTTC.

The V gene is TRBV6-2 or TRBV6-3, the J gene TRBJ1-2; TRBD1 aligns across 7 bases. V shed 4 bases and J 9 bases; nucleotides not matched to a gene: 5. CDR1 MNHEY and CDR2 SVGEGT come from the germline V gene. This CDR3 is 12 amino acids long. The CDR3 bases are TGTGCCAGCAGTTTCTTACAGGGGAGCTACACCTTC. Translating it yields CASSFLQGSYTF.

The chain recombines TRBV11-2 with TRBJ1-2; TRBD1 matches 7 bases. Germline loops: CDR1 SGHAT, CDR2 FQNNGV. The length of the CDR3 is 15 residues. J lost 5 bases, V lost 5 bases, and 11 bases had no gene match. CDR3 in DNA: TGTGCCAGCAGCCCCCAAGGGGCAGGGGGATATGGCTACACCTTC. Protein: CASSPQGAGGYGYTF.

The V gene is TRBV7-2, the J gene TRBJ1-5; D gene uncertain. Trimming removed 4 bases from V and 4 bases from J, with 8 bases in between. From germline, CDR1 is SGHTA and CDR2 FQGNSA. The CDR3 spans 13 residues. This chain's CDR3 is CASSSELNQPQHF. CDR3 DNA sequence: TGTGCCAGCAGCTCGGAACTAAATCAGCCCCAGCATTTT. Full variable domain (missing parts from reference TRBV7-2 and TRBJ1-5): GAGVSQSPSNKVTEKGKDVELRCDPISGHTALYWYRQSLGQGLEFLIYFQGNSAPDKSGLPSDRFSAERTGGSVSTLTIQRTQQEDSAVYLCASSSELNQPQHFGDGTRLSIL.

This clone was observed once. The V gene is TRBV27, the J gene TRBJ2-7; TRBD1 matches at 11 bases. This CDR3 contains 16 residues. V shed 7 bases and J 7 bases; nucleotides not matched to a gene: 15. CDR1 is MNHEY, CDR2 SMNVEV, per germline (reference sequence). CDR3 protein: CASTRGTGGSSGEQYF. In DNA form, the CDR3 reads TGTGCCAGCACTAGGGGGACAGGGGGTTCAAGTGGGGAGCAGTACTTC.

This chain joins TRBV7-2 and TRBJ2-5; 10 bases agree with TRBD1. This CDR3 is 14 amino acids long. Germline V gives CDR1 SGHTA, CDR2 FQGNSA. V lost 6 bases to trimming and J lost 4 bases; unmatched junction nucleotides: 5. CDR3 sequence reads: CASRPDRGRETQYF. The CDR3 DNA reads as TGTGCCAGCAGACCCGACAGGGGGCGAGAGACCCAGTACTTC.

This sequence joins TRBV19 and TRBJ2-2; a possible D gene is TRBD2 (5 bases). This CDR3 has 12 residues. Between the trimmed V and J ends, which lost 10 bases and 6 bases, there was a span of 12 bases. Germline CDR1 and CDR2: LNHDA and SQIVND (reference sequence). In nucleotides, the CDR3 is TGTGCCACGACTGTGAGGGCCGGGGAGCTGTTTTTT. The encoded protein is CATTVRAGELFF. The full variable domain, completed using reference TRBV19 and TRBJ2-2, is DGGITQSPKYLFRKEGQNVTLSCEQNLNHDAMYWYRQDPGQGLRLIYYSQIVNDFQKGDIAEGYSVSREKKESFPLTVTSAQKNPTAFYLCATTVRAGELFFGEGSRLTVL.

This clone was seen just once. The CDR3 nucleotides are TGTGCCAGCAGCCAAAAAGGAGGGGGTCGGACTAGCGGGGTCCACTCCTACAATGAGCAGTTCTTC. Translated, it gives CASSQKGGGRTSGVHSYNEQFF. The chain joins TRBV3-1 (or the pseudogene TRBV3-2) to TRBJ2-1, with 12 bases that match TRBD2. The CDR3 extends over 22 amino acids. Germline V CDR1 and CDR2: LGHDT, YNNKEL (reference sequence). The V segment lost 2 bases and the J segment 0 bases; nucleotides outside the gene matches: 17.

The rearrangement joins TRBV28 to TRBJ2-5; 8 bases map to TRBD1. The V gene end was trimmed by 6 bases and the J gene end by 2 bases; junction bases not matched to a gene: 5. Germline V CDR1 and CDR2: MDHEN, SYDVKM. The CDR3 is made up of 14 amino acids. CDR3 sequence reads: CASRSWTGQETQYF. CDR3 nucleotides: TGTGCCAGCAGAAGTTGGACAGGGCAAGAGACCCAGTACTTC. The entire variable domain, with the rest obtained from reference TRBV28 and TRBJ2-5, is as follows: DVKVTQSSRYLVKRTGEKVFLECVQDMDHENMFWYRQDPGLGLRLIYFSYDVKMKEKGDIPEGYSVSREKKERFSLILESASTNQTSMYLCASRSWTGQETQYFGPGTRLLVL.

This clone occurred a few times. J is TRBJ1-2 and V is TRBV28; 7 bases fit TRBD1. The junction had 9 bases not matched to a gene; V was cut back by 1 base and J by 4 bases. Looked up from germline, CDR1 is MDHEN and CDR2 is SYDVKM. The CDR3 is 16 residues long. CDR3: CASSLFGTEFLYGYTF. CDR3 nucleotides: TGTGCCAGCAGTTTATTTGGGACAGAGTTTCTCTATGGCTACACCTTC.